The clone carrying this TCR beta chain appeared once. Its antigen is undetermined. Expressed TCRB transcripts were sequenced because the isolated RNA had all been reverse transcribed beforehand. Here immunoSEQ multiplex PCR was the method, and the copy in TCRdb shows in-frame clones only, minus some. Among 600,000 to 700,000 clones listed, 9.5% to 15% were seen once. This sample was taken from a study of beta chain features in type 1 diabetes. Study at large: Cell yields, gender and age were similar in healthy donors and patients.

V lost 1 base and J 5 bases, leaving 9 bases between the germline ends. This CDR3 has 13 amino acids. From germline, CDR1 is SGDLS and CDR2 YYNGEE. General study results and limits: In all four CD4+ subsets, TCRB CDR3 length was significantly, moderately reduced in type 1 diabetes. VDJ junctions from patients with type 1 diabetes contained fewer insertions and more deletions.

A CD45RO/CCR7/CD25/CD127/CD95/CD27 panel sorted naive, central memory, regulatory and stem cell-like memory CD4+ cells. Sort purity for all populations was recorded as exceeding 98%. V gene TRBV9 combines with J gene TRBJ1-1; D may be TRBD1 (5 bases). The TCR was taken from a man aged 25-40 years with type 1 diabetes. Sequencing was carried out using naive CD4+ T cells from blood. The CDR3 sequence: CASSVRDLTEAFF. The CDR3 DNA sequence: TGTGCCAGCAGCGTACGGGACCTTACTGAAGCTTTCTTT. The whole variable domain, filled in from reference TRBV9 and TRBJ1-1, reads DSGVTQTPKHLITATGQRVTLRCSPRSGDLSVYWYQQSLDQGLQFLIQYYNGEERAKGNILERFSAQQFPDLHSELNLSSLELGDSALYFCASSVRDLTEAFFGQGTRLTVV.